This T cell receptor beta chain comes out of a study of blood T cell repertoires in COVID-19. Background on the study: Both acute and convalescent COVID-19 samples were obtained from the United States, Italy and Spain. PBMCs, B-cell-depleted T cells, or T cells were the source of the cDNA or gDNA that made up the material.

CDR1 and CDR2 (germline): SGHRS, YFSETQ. This CDR3 is 14 amino acids long. The V gene lost 0 bases and the J gene lost 0 bases, with 5 bases spanning the gap. In the source study's methods: From reference gene primer amplification, estimates of nucleated cell counts were derived. TCRdb's copy holds only in-frame clones and misses some; the assay was immunoSEQ multiplex PCR. D and trimming were read from the DNA, whereas the V and J calls and clone size are those reported in that table. The table records under 500,000 clones, around 89% of them present only once. The specimen was peripheral blood. This chain connects TRBV5-1 to TRBJ2-3; the D is unclear. The source is a woman aged 30 to 39 with acute or convalescent COVID-19. The CDR3 loop is CASSLGSSTDTQYF. CDR3 coding DNA: TGCGCCAGCAGCTTGGGTAGTAGCACAGATACGCAGTATTTT.